The entry below describes one TCR beta chain. Vbeta (60) and Jbeta (13) primers were used in the PCR. The data were produced by immunoSEQ multiplex PCR, yet TCRdb's version contains in-frame clones alone and is incomplete. The table includes a few hundred thousand clones, about 74% detected once. This CDR3 is built from 14 residues. Trimming removed 6 bases from V and 8 bases from J; junction bases left unmatched: 11. Germline CDR1 MNHNS, CDR2 SASEGT. This sample stems from a study of cytomegalovirus exposure and HLA in healthy donors. The sequence was obtained from a woman aged 25-40 years in good health and CMV-seronegative. Source material: PBMCs. V and J are TRBV6-1 and TRBJ1-2, with 8 bases fitting TRBD1. The CDR3 sequence is CASRADRGGGGYTF. The CDR3 nucleotides are TGTGCCAGCAGGGCAGACAGGGGAGGCGGAGGCTACACCTTC.